One sample yielded the 5 T cell receptor beta chains listed below, sequenced in a study of T cell changes during pregnancy in multiple sclerosis. The assay was immunoSEQ multiplex PCR, and TCRdb's table has in-frame clones only and misses some. Here the sample spans under 150,000 clones, roughly 95% being singletons. Sequenced here: peripheral blood, sampled after pregnancy. The receptors stem from a female donor with multiple sclerosis, enrolled in a pregnancy study.

V and J are TRBV14 and TRBJ2-1; D unresolved. The CDR3 contains 12 residues. Germline V gene lookup returns CDR1 SGHDN and CDR2 FVKESK. The ends were cut back, 4 bases at V and 4 bases at J, with 5 bases in the middle. This CDR3 is CASSRAYNEQFF. The DNA for the CDR3 is TGTGCCAGCAGCCGAGCTTACAATGAGCAGTTCTTC.

The rearrangement uses TRBV30 and TRBJ2-7; tentative D call: TRBD2 (5 bases). This CDR3 contains 11 residues. Germline V CDR1 and CDR2: GTSNPN, SVGIG (reference sequence). The CDR3 loop is CASDIGYEQYF. Written as DNA, the CDR3 is TGTGCTAGCGACATTGGCTACGAGCAGTACTTC.

The CDR3 DNA is TGTGCCAGCAGTTACGGACAGGGGGCGGAGGCTTTCTTT. Protein sequence: CASSYGQGAEAFF. The chain uses TRBV6-5 and TRBJ1-1, with 11 bases identical to TRBD1. Germline V gene lookup returns CDR1 MNHEY and CDR2 SVGAGI. The CDR3 has 13 residues. V lost 2 bases and J lost 11; bases outside the gene matches: 4.

V gene TRBV10-3 combines with J gene TRBJ2-1; D gene uncertain. V was trimmed by 0 bases and J by 9 bases, leaving 3 bases between them. The germline V gene encodes CDR1 ENHRY and CDR2 SYGVKD. The CDR3 loop spans 11 amino acids. CDR3 DNA: TGTGCCATCAGTGAGTCCGGTGAGCAGTTCTTC. Its translation: CAISESGEQFF.

V and J are TRBV10-3 and TRBJ1-2, with D maybe TRBD1 (5 bases). This CDR3 comprises 15 residues. V lost 3 bases, J lost 0 bases, and 11 bases lay in between. Germline lookup yields CDR1 ENHRY and CDR2 SYGVKD. In DNA, the CDR3 is TGTGCCATCAGTGACGCGACAGTAGCTAACTATGGCTACACCTTC. This codes for CAISDATVANYGYTF.